The rows below give T cell receptor beta chains drawn from one sample of a study of T-cell reconstitution after alpha-beta-depleted transplantation in children. TCRdb re-called the PCR reads through MiXCR, storing one row per CDR3 protein. The sample has 480,000 or so distinct CDR3 sequences; over 9.5% are singletons. The starting material was PBMCs, obtained before TCRalphabeta/CD19-depleted stem cell transplant. Receptors were obtained from a child aged 2 to 15 with inherited bone marrow failure, due to receive a stem cell transplant. CDR3s include the opening cysteine and the closing phenylalanine or tryptophan. Fields, in order: V gene, J gene, clone size, D gene, CDR3 protein, CDR3 DNA. D genes are given only for firm matches. Size is stated for part of the rows, as once, few or many counts, or as a class when the clone is expanded.

TRBV4-3	TRBJ2-2	-	TRBD2	CASSQDGRETGELFF	TGCGCCAGCAGCCAAGATGGGCGGGAGACAGGGGAGCTGTTTTTT
TRBV20-1	TRBJ2-7	few	TRBD1	CSARPRDRGDEQYF	TGCAGTGCTAGACCCCGGGACAGGGGGGACGAGCAGTACTTC
TRBV12-3/TRBV12-4	TRBJ1-5	many	-	CASSLEWGEQPQHF	TGTGCCAGCAGTTTAGAATGGGGGGAACAGCCCCAGCATTTT
TRBV24-1	TRBJ1-1	many	-	CATSSGVEAFF	TGTGCCACCAGCTCAGGGGTCGAAGCTTTCTTT
TRBV9	TRBJ2-2	-	-	CASSVDRGGYTGELFF	TGTGCCAGCAGCGTAGATAGGGGAGGCTACACCGGGGAGCTGTTTTTT
TRBV12-3/TRBV12-4	TRBJ2-4	-	-	CASSLGGAADF	TGTGCCAGCAGCTTAGGGGGGGCGGCCGACTTC
TRBV27	TRBJ2-5	-	-	CASRVEALQETQYF	TGTGCCAGCAGAGTAGAGGCCTTACAAGAGACCCAGTACTTC
TRBV20-1	TRBJ1-4	many	-	CSARLPGLGEKLFF	TGCAGTGCTAGGCTTCCGGGCTTAGGGGAAAAACTGTTTTTT
TRBV6-2/TRBV6-3	TRBJ2-1	many	TRBD2	CASSWGGLGPFF	TGTGCCAGCAGTTGGGGGGGACTAGGCCCGTTCTTC
TRBV29-1	TRBJ2-7	many	TRBD2	CSAAGLAGVYEQYF	TGCAGCGCCGCTGGGCTAGCGGGAGTGTACGAGCAGTACTTC